These T cell receptor beta chains were read from a single sample in a study of T cell repertoires in cytomegalovirus infection. TCRdb re-called the reads with MiXCR, one entry per CDR3 protein. Among around 530,000 distinct CDR3 sequences listed, less than 30% were seen once. Sample: PBMCs. The receptors stem from a human donor in good health (CMV status not recorded). Some clones in this sample may be carry-over from other donors' samples. CDR3s include the opening cysteine and the closing phenylalanine or tryptophan. A D gene is named only where the DNA matches it firmly. Size is omitted from some rows. Given values are once, few, many or a class for expanded clones.

D gene	clone size	V gene	J gene	CDR3 protein	CDR3 DNA
TRBD2	-	TRBV11-2	TRBJ2-2	CASSHSGTGELFF	TGTGCCAGCAGCCACAGCGGGACTGGGGAGCTGTTTTTT
-	many	TRBV7-8	TRBJ2-3	CASSLGGASTDTQYF	TGTGCCAGCAGCTTAGGGGGTGCTAGCACAGATACGCAGTATTTT
TRBD1	few	TRBV6-6	TRBJ1-4	CASDRDRGDQKLFF	TGTGCCAGCGACCGGGACAGGGGGGATCAAAAACTGTTTTTT
-	many	TRBV7-2	TRBJ2-1	CASSLEVSGYNEQFF	TGTGCCAGCAGCTTAGAGGTCTCAGGCTACAATGAGCAGTTCTTC
TRBD1	-	TRBV12-3/TRBV12-4	TRBJ1-2	CASSRGQHPIGYTF	TGTGCCAGCAGTAGGGGACAGCACCCCATTGGCTACACCTTC
-	few	TRBV12-3/TRBV12-4	TRBJ1-5	CASSLGMGTGYQPQHF	TGTGCCAGCAGTTTAGGGATGGGAACAGGTTATCAGCCCCAGCATTTT
-	few	TRBV12-3/TRBV12-4	TRBJ1-3	CASSLELRFSGNTIYF	TGTGCCAGCAGTTTAGAACTCAGATTCTCTGGAAACACCATATATTTT
TRBD2	-	TRBV27	TRBJ2-1	CASKLRGFPLAAQSSYNEQFF	TGTGCCAGCAAACTAAGGGGCTTCCCACTAGCGGCCCAGAGCTCCTACAATGAGCAGTTCTTC
-	-	TRBV27	TRBJ1-5	CASSQTTRSFQPQHF	TGTGCCAGCAGTCAAACGACGCGGTCTTTTCAGCCCCAGCATTTT
-	-	TRBV6-2/TRBV6-3	TRBJ2-2	CASSPGTYPTGELFF	TGTGCCAGCAGTCCCGGGACTTACCCCACCGGGGAGCTGTTTTTT
TRBD1	-	TRBV6-5	TRBJ2-7	CASSLTGGHYEQYF	TGTGCCAGCAGCCTGACAGGGGGCCACTACGAGCAGTACTTC
TRBD2	-	TRBV27	TRBJ2-7	CASSRTSGSFGYEQYF	TGTGCCAGCAGCCGGACTAGCGGGAGTTTTGGATACGAGCAGTACTTC
-	few	TRBV7-9	TRBJ2-7	CASSLNEGLGEQYF	TGTGCCAGCAGCTTAAACGAGGGTCTCGGCGAGCAGTACTTC
TRBD2	-	TRBV20-1	TRBJ2-1	CSGASGGITYNEQFF	TGCAGTGGGGCTAGCGGGGGGATAACGTACAATGAGCAGTTCTTC
-	many	TRBV12-3/TRBV12-4	TRBJ2-3	CASSFQGTDTQYF	TGTGCCAGCAGCTTTCAGGGCACAGATACGCAGTATTTT
-	-	TRBV12-5	TRBJ1-1	CASVINTEAFF	TGTGCTAGTGTTATCAACACTGAAGCTTTCTTT
-	few	TRBV4-1	TRBJ1-4	CASRGIGTTKELFF	TGCGCCAGCAGGGGGATAGGGACGACGAAGGAACTGTTTTTT
TRBD1	many	TRBV7-8	TRBJ2-1	CASSLEGARDEQFF	TGTGCCAGCAGCTTAGAGGGGGCCAGGGATGAGCAGTTCTTC
-	many	TRBV7-2	TRBJ1-2	CASSLGSGDYGYTF	TGTGCCAGCAGCTTAGGGTCAGGGGACTATGGCTACACCTTC
TRBD2	few	TRBV9	TRBJ2-2	CASSGSGSTGGELFF	TGTGCCAGCAGCGGTAGCGGGTCAACTGGTGGAGAGCTGTTTTTT
-	-	TRBV20-1	TRBJ2-3	CSASGTPESTDTQYF	TGCAGTGCTTCCGGGACCCCAGAAAGCACAGATACGCAGTATTTT
TRBD2	once	TRBV24-1	TRBJ2-3	CATSEEREMTDTQYF	TGTGCCACCAGTGAGGAGCGGGAAATGACAGATACGCAGTATTTT
TRBD1	few	TRBV19	TRBJ1-1	CASRDRGRGNTEAFF	TGTGCCAGTAGAGACAGGGGGCGCGGGAACACTGAAGCTTTCTTT
-	-	TRBV6-6	TRBJ1-1	CASSLLIGAEAFF	TGTGCCAGCAGTTTACTCATAGGGGCCGAAGCTTTCTTT
TRBD1	-	TRBV5-1	TRBJ2-1	CASSQGTGGDEQFF	TGCGCCAGCAGCCAAGGGACAGGAGGCGACGAGCAGTTCTTC
-	-	TRBV12-3/TRBV12-4	TRBJ2-3	CASTPSAGYADTQYF	TGTGCCAGCACCCCTTCGGCGGGATACGCAGATACGCAGTATTTT
TRBD2	-	TRBV4-1	TRBJ2-3	CASSQPGLGTDTQYF	TGCGCCAGCAGCCAGCCGGGACTAGGCACAGATACGCAGTATTTT
TRBD1	-	TRBV2	TRBJ2-7	CASREQGLGSEQYF	TGTGCCAGCAGGGAACAGGGGCTGGGGTCCGAGCAGTACTTC
-	-	TRBV10-3	TRBJ2-3	CAISGRENTDTQYF	TGTGCCATCAGTGGAAGGGAGAACACAGATACGCAGTATTTT